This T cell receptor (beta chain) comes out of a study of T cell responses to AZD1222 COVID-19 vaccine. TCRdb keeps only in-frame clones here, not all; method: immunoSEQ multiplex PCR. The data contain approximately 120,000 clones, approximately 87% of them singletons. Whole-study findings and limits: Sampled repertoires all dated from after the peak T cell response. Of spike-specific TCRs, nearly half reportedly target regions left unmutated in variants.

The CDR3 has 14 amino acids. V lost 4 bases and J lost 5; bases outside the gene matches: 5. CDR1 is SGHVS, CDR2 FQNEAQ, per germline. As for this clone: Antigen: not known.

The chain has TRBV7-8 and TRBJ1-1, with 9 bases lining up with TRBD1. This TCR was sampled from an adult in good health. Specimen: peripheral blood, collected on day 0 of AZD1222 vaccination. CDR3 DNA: TGTGCCAGCAGCTCGGACAGGGGCGGGACTGAAGCTTTCTTT. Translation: CASSSDRGGTEAFF.